The 19 T cell receptor beta chains below all came from one sample that was sequenced in a study of T-cell reconstitution after alpha-beta-depleted transplantation in children. During its preparation, the TCRbeta library received unique molecular identifiers. TCRdb fed the PCR reads into MiXCR, producing one record per CDR3 protein. The sample holds about 540,000 distinct CDR3 sequences, 15% to 20% seen once. Sequences were derived from PBMCs from the stem cell graft donor, sampled from the stem cell graft. These receptor sequences come from a human donor who donated a stem cell graft to a child with acute lymphoblastic leukemia.

This clonotype has just a few counts. The chain is built from TRBV10-1 and TRBJ2-3, with no clear D. This CDR3 has 14 residues. V was pared by 6 bases and J by 2 bases, with 12 bases between. The germline gives CDR1 WNHNN, CDR2 SYGVQD (reference sequence). Here the CDR3 reads CASSLNLLTDTQYF. CDR3 sequence (DNA): TGCGCCAGCAGCCTGAACCTACTCACAGATACGCAGTATTTT.

This clonotype was found a few times. The chain has TRBV10-3 and TRBJ2-5, with 9 bases fitting TRBD1. V shed 5 bases and J 4 bases; nucleotides not matched to a gene: 5. This CDR3 has 14 residues. Germline CDR1 reads ENHRY; CDR2 reads SYGVKD. The CDR3 loop reads CAISRTGEGETQYF. Here the CDR3 DNA reads TGTGCCATCAGTCGGACAGGGGAAGGAGAGACCCAGTACTTC.

In the case of this clonotype: The junction and the germline gene differ at one end; a read error may be behind it. The CDR3 DNA reads as TGTGCCAGCTCTATAGGCAGGGGGCTGAACTCTGAAGCTTTCTTT. It specifies CASSIGRGLNSEAFF. The chain couples TRBV2 to TRBJ1-1; 8 bases fit TRBD1. Germline V gene lookup returns CDR1 SNHLY and CDR2 FYNNEI. The CDR3 loop spans 15 amino acids.

CDR3 sequence reads: CATRGGGTYNEQFF. Written as DNA, the CDR3 is TGTGCCACCAGGGGTGGGGGTACCTACAATGAGCAGTTCTTC. The V and J genes are TRBV15 and TRBJ2-1; D may be TRBD1 or TRBD2 (5 bases each). Germline V gene lookup returns CDR1 LNHNV and CDR2 YYDKDF (reference sequence). V was cut by 6 bases and J by 2 bases, with 11 bases left in between. The CDR3 loop spans 14 amino acids.

The chain recombines TRBV4-1 with TRBJ2-1; 9 nucleotides align to TRBD2. With V trimmed by 1 base and J by 6 bases, 7 bases remained unmatched. There are 16 residues in the CDR3. The V gene's germline CDR1 is MGHRA and CDR2 YSYEKL. The CDR3 protein is CASSQAEVAGANEQFF. CDR3 nucleotide sequence: TGCGCCAGCAGCCAAGCGGAGGTAGCGGGAGCCAATGAGCAGTTCTTC.

The V call is TRBV13, the J call TRBJ2-7; D perhaps matches TRBD2 (5 bases). CDR1 is PRHDT, CDR2 FYEKMQ, per germline (reference sequence). The CDR3 spans 14 residues. V lost 3 bases, J lost 3 bases, and 12 bases lay in between. The CDR3 sequence: CASSFGGLHYEQYF. As DNA, the CDR3 is TGTGCCAGCAGCTTCGGCGGACTTCACTACGAGCAGTACTTC.

This rearrangement joins TRBV2 to TRBJ2-3, with TRBD2 matching 7 bases. The germline V gene encodes CDR1 SNHLY and CDR2 FYNNEI. The CDR3 extends over 16 amino acids. J gave up 1 base and V 6 bases, and 10 bases lay outside the gene matches. DNA for the CDR3: TGTGCCAGCAGCATCACGAGAGCGGGGCGCACAGATACGCAGTATTTT. As protein: CASSITRAGRTDTQYF.

V usage is TRBV7-9 and J usage is TRBJ2-7; 14 bases fit TRBD2. The CDR3 is 17 residues long. Germline V gives CDR1 SEHNR, CDR2 FQNEAQ (reference sequence). Trimming cost V 5 bases and J 5 bases; bases outside gene matches: 11. In DNA, the CDR3 is TGTGCCAGCAGCCCCCCCTCCCCGGGACTAGCGGGAGACGAGCAGTACTTC. Translating it yields CASSPPSPGLAGDEQYF.

This clonotype has only a few counts. The chain carries TRBV27 and TRBJ1-1, with 8 bases lining up with TRBD1. The CDR3 is 14 amino acids. Germline-derived CDR1 and CDR2 are MNHEY and SMNVEV (reference sequence). The V and J ends lost 1 base and 3 bases, in that order; junction bases with no gene match: 1. CDR3 coding DNA: TGTGCCAGCAGTTTATGGACAGGGCACACTGAAGCTTTCTTT. Amino acids: CASSLWTGHTEAFF.

The chain employs TRBV27 and TRBJ1-1; TRBD1 aligns across 9 bases. Germline CDR1 is MNHEY and CDR2 is SMNVEV (reference sequence). There are 14 residues in the CDR3. V lost 5 bases, J lost 6 bases, and 7 bases stayed unmatched. The CDR3 protein is CASSIDRGEAEAFF. In DNA form, the CDR3 reads TGTGCCAGCAGTATTGACAGGGGGGAGGCTGAAGCTTTCTTT.

This clonotype turned up a few times. The chain recombines TRBV4-2 with TRBJ2-1, with D tentatively TRBD2 (5 bases). Trimming took 1 base from V and 7 from J, leaving 11 bases between them. The CDR3 loop spans 14 amino acids. Germline lookup yields CDR1 LGHNA and CDR2 YNFKEQ. The CDR3 DNA reads as TGTGCCAGCAGCCAAGCTCGGGGTGGGAATGAGCAGTTCTTC. Protein sequence: CASSQARGGNEQFF.

This clonotype has only a few counts. The chain employs TRBV20-1 and TRBJ2-5, with a tentative D call TRBD2 (6 bases). V lost 5 bases to trimming and J lost 1 base, with 14 bases between them. Germline V gives CDR1 DFQATT, CDR2 SNEGSKA (reference sequence). This CDR3 has 14 amino acids. The CDR3 nucleotides are TGCAGTGCTGCCGCTAGCGTCCCCCAAGAGACCCAGTACTTC. Its protein product is CSAAASVPQETQYF.

This sequence joins TRBV29-1 and TRBJ2-5; D tentatively fits TRBD1 or TRBD2 (5 bases each). The CDR3 length is 14 residues. CDR1 is SQVTM and CDR2 is ANQGSEA in the germline V gene. V was cut by 0 bases and J by 9 bases, with 17 bases left in between. CDR3 nucleotides: TGCAGCGTTGAAGATTGGTCGGGGAAGGGGCCCCAGTACTTC. Its protein product is CSVEDWSGKGPQYF.

The V and J genes are TRBV10-3 and TRBJ1-2; D perhaps matches TRBD1 (6 bases). Trimming took 7 bases from V and 1 from J, leaving 13 bases between them. The length of the CDR3 is 14 residues. Germline assignment: CDR1 ENHRY and CDR2 SYGVKD. The CDR3 is CAIKRQALNYGYTF. As DNA, the CDR3 is TGTGCCATCAAAAGACAGGCACTTAACTATGGCTACACCTTC.

The CDR3 bases are TGTGCCAGCAGTTACACTTTACTAGCGGGAGGGCTGAATGAGCAGTTCTTC. Encoded protein: CASSYTLLAGGLNEQFF. This chain uses TRBV6-2 or TRBV6-3 with TRBJ2-1; TRBD2 agrees at 13 bases. Germline CDR1 MNHEY, CDR2 SVGEGT. V lost 2 bases to trimming and J lost 7 bases; unmatched junction nucleotides: 8. The CDR3 sequence is 17 residues long.

The chain carries TRBV5-1 and TRBJ2-5; 8 bases line up with TRBD1. The CDR3 sequence is 14 residues long. CDR1 is SGHRS, CDR2 YFSETQ, per germline. V trimming: 4 bases; J trimming: 5 bases; junction bases outside the gene matches: 7. CDR3 loop: CASSGAGGPETQYF. For the CDR3, the DNA is TGCGCCAGCAGCGGGGCAGGGGGCCCGGAGACCCAGTACTTC.

This clonotype showed up just a few times. The rearrangement uses TRBV25-1 and TRBJ2-1; D is unresolved. CDR3 length equals 18 residues. The V end was cut by 1 base, the J end by 0 bases, with 16 bases between. Germline CDR1 is MGHDK and CDR2 is SYGVNS. CDR3 loop: CASSESDPAPSSYNEQFF. The CDR3 DNA reads TGTGCCAGCAGTGAATCGGACCCAGCGCCGAGCTCCTACAATGAGCAGTTCTTC.

The chain has TRBV7-9 and TRBJ1-2, with a weak D call TRBD1 (5 bases). Germline CDR1 and CDR2: SEHNR and FQNEAQ (reference sequence). Deletions cut 7 bases from V and 4 bases from J, with 16 bases between. The CDR3 is 14 amino acids. Written as DNA, the CDR3 is TGTGCCAGCACTCTACCTCAGGGTAGCTATGGCTACACCTTC. As protein: CASTLPQGSYGYTF.

V and J are TRBV5-5 and TRBJ2-5; D may be TRBD2 (6 bases). Germline V gives CDR1 SGHKS, CDR2 YYEKEE (reference sequence). Deletions cut 4 bases from V and 2 bases from J, with 21 bases between. CDR3 length: 17 amino acids. DNA for the CDR3: TGTGCCAGCAGCCCGAGCACTCCCTGGGGGGTACAAGAGACCCAGTACTTC. It translates to CASSPSTPWGVQETQYF.